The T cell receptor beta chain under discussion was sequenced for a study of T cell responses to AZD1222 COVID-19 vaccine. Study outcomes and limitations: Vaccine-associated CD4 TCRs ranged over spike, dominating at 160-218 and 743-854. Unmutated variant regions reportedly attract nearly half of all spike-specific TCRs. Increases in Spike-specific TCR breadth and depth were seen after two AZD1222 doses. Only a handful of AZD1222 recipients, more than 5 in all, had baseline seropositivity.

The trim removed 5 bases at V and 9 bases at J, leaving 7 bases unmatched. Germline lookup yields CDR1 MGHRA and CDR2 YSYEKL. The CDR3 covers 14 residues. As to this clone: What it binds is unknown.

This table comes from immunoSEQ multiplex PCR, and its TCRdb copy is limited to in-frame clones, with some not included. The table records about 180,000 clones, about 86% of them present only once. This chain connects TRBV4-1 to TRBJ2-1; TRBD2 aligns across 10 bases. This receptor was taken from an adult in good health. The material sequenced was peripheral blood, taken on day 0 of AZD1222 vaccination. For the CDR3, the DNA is TGCGCCAGCAGCTCTCGGACTAGCGGCCTTGAGCAGTTCTTC. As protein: CASSSRTSGLEQFF.